These 19 T cell receptor beta chains originate from one sample sequenced in a study of Graves' ophthalmopathy and Graves' hyperthyroidism. Using RNA transcripts, the TCR beta CDR3 regions were amplified. The authors performed first-round RT-PCR with HTBI primers and then a second-round multiplex PCR. Each CDR3 protein gets one entry after TCRdb re-called the multiplex PCR reads with MiXCR. This repertoire shows 200,000 to 250,000 distinct CDR3 sequences, around a fifth found once; its top ten account for under 55%. Sequencing input: peripheral blood. The receptors here all came from a woman aged 45-60 years with Graves' ophthalmopathy.

There are many counts of this clonotype. The CDR3 region has the DNA TGTGCCACCAGTGACGGCGGATATGACATTCAGTACTTC. Protein: CATSDGGYDIQYF. The rearrangement links TRBV24-1 to TRBJ2-4; the D is unclear. Trimming cost V 4 bases and J 8 bases, with 11 bases left between them. CDR1 is KGHDR, CDR2 SFDVKD, per germline. The CDR3 has 13 amino acids.

This clonotype has at least ten counts. The rearrangement links TRBV15 to TRBJ1-1; D is perhaps TRBD1 (6 bases). Trimming took off 3 bases at V and 4 bases at J, with 15 bases between the two ends. Germline-derived CDR1 and CDR2 are LNHNV and YYDKDF (reference sequence). CDR3 size: 15 residues. The CDR3 DNA sequence: TGTGCCACCAGCAGCCGGGGACAACCTAGCACTGAAGCTTTCTTT. Its translation: CATSSRGQPSTEAFF.

The rearrangement uses TRBV6-2 or TRBV6-3 and TRBJ2-7; the D gene could be TRBD1 or TRBD2 (5 bases each). The CDR3 extends over 17 amino acids. Trimming left V 2 bases short and J 3 bases short, with 20 bases between. CDR1 and CDR2 from the germline V gene are MNHEY and SVGEGT. The CDR3 DNA sequence: TGTGCCAGCAGTTACGGGGAATGGGGACGGACAATCTACGAGCAGTACTTC. It codes for CASSYGEWGRTIYEQYF.

As for this clonotype: A much larger clone differs by one base, so this may be a read error. The V call is TRBV12-3 or TRBV12-4, the J call TRBJ2-5; 9 positions agree with TRBD2. The trim removed 10 bases at V and 5 bases at J, leaving 14 bases unmatched. The CDR3 covers 15 residues. The CDR3 nucleotides are TGTGCCAATAGTATCTCGGGACTAGCAACCGAGACCCAGTACTTC. Its translation is CANSISGLATETQYF.

This clonotype was seen repeatedly, ten times or more. CDR3 in DNA: TGCAGCGTTGGATCAGGGGCGGGAACTTACGAGCAGTACTTC. Translating gives CSVGSGAGTYEQYF. The gene calls are TRBV29-1 and TRBJ2-7; the D call may be TRBD1 or TRBD2 (6 bases each). V was trimmed by 4 bases and J by 4 bases, leaving 17 bases between them. The CDR3 covers 14 residues. The germline gives CDR1 SQVTM, CDR2 ANQGSEA.

There are a few counts of this clonotype. The V and J genes are TRBV19 and TRBJ1-5; 8 positions agree with TRBD1. CDR1 and CDR2 (germline): LNHDA, SQIVND (reference sequence). The CDR3 loop spans 13 amino acids. The junction had 1 base not matched to a gene; V was cut back by 8 bases and J by 1 base. CDR3 sequence (DNA): TGTGCCAGTCGACAGGGGAGCAATCAGCCCCAGCATTTT. Protein sequence: CASRQGSNQPQHF.

This clonotype has at least ten counts. The chain uses TRBV6-1 and TRBJ2-6; TRBD2 aligns across 8 bases. This CDR3 comprises 18 residues. V shed 1 base and J 2 bases; nucleotides not matched to a gene: 7. Germline CDR1 and CDR2: MNHNS and SASEGT. CDR3 DNA sequence: TGTGCCAGCAGTGAAGAAGCGGGAGTCTCTGCTGGGGCCAACGTCCTGACTTTC. As protein: CASSEEAGVSAGANVLTF.

This clonotype was seen many times. The V call is TRBV6-1, the J call TRBJ1-1, with unresolved D. The V gene's germline CDR1 is MNHNS and CDR2 SASEGT. V dropped 5 bases and J dropped 4 bases, with 11 bases sitting between them. The CDR3 has 13 amino acids. CDR3 sequence: CASSRGRATEAFF. CDR3 nucleotides: TGTGCCAGCAGTCGGGGTCGGGCCACTGAAGCTTTCTTT.

Ten or more counts support this clonotype. The chain uses TRBV3-1 and TRBJ2-7; TRBD2 agrees at 14 bases. The J segment lost 6 bases and the V segment lost 6 bases, leaving 7 bases of the junction unmatched. Germline loops: CDR1 LGHDT, CDR2 YNNKEL (reference sequence). This CDR3 region has 15 residues. The chain's CDR3 is CASRPGLAGDGEQYF. The CDR3 DNA sequence: TGTGCCAGCAGACCGGGACTAGCGGGAGACGGCGAGCAGTACTTC.

The chain employs TRBV12-5 and TRBJ2-7; D is possibly TRBD2 (6 bases). Germline-derived CDR1 and CDR2 are LGHNT and FRNRAP. The CDR3 consists of 14 residues. The V and J ends lost 5 bases and 5 bases respectively, with 16 bases between them. CDR3 in DNA: TGTGCTAGTGGTCGCGGGACCGCAATCAACGAGCAGTACTTC. Encoded protein: CASGRGTAINEQYF.

The chain joins TRBV6-2 or TRBV6-3 to TRBJ1-2; D call uncertain. The germline gives CDR1 MNHEY, CDR2 SVGEGT. The CDR3 is made up of 12 amino acids. Trimming left V 2 bases short and J 8 bases short, with 9 bases between. The CDR3 nucleotides are TGTGCCAGCAGTTACGGCTTGCCAGGCTACACCTTC. This translates into CASSYGLPGYTF.

This clonotype was detected ten times or more. The chain links TRBV5-5 to TRBJ1-5; 8 nucleotides align to TRBD1. The CDR3 has 15 amino acids. The germline V gene has CDR1 SGHKS and CDR2 YYEKEE (reference sequence). V lost 5 bases to trimming and J lost 3 bases; unmatched junction nucleotides: 7. The DNA for the CDR3 is TGTGCCAGCAGGAAACAGGGGGTTAACAATCAGCCCCAGCATTTT. Translated: CASRKQGVNNQPQHF.

This clonotype was detected only once. The V and J genes are TRBV2 and TRBJ2-5; D is undetermined. CDR3 length equals 12 residues. V lost 8 bases to trimming and J lost 5 bases, with 12 bases between them. Germline loops: CDR1 SNHLY, CDR2 FYNNEI. For the CDR3, the DNA is TGTGCCAGCCGGATGAAAGGGGAGACCCAGTACTTC. It is translated as CASRMKGETQYF. Supplemented by reference TRBV2 and TRBJ2-5, the full variable domain reads EPEVTQTPSHQVTQMGQEVILRCVPISNHLYFYWYRQILGQKVEFLVSFYNNEISEKSEIFDDQFSVERPDGSNFTLKIRSTKLEDSAMYFCASRMKGETQYFGPGTRLLVL.

The table lists this clonotype with many counts. The chain links TRBV30 to TRBJ1-6, with TRBD1 matching over 8 bases. Trimming cost V 2 bases and J 5 bases; bases outside gene matches: 2. This CDR3 has 14 amino acids. Germline V gives CDR1 GTSNPN, CDR2 SVGIG (reference sequence). In DNA form, the CDR3 reads TGTGCCTGGAGTCGGGGACAGGATAATTCACCCCTCCACTTT. Its translation: CAWSRGQDNSPLHF.

This clonotype has ten or more counts. This rearrangement joins TRBV2 to TRBJ2-4; 11 nucleotides match TRBD2. V lost 6 bases, J lost 6 bases, and 7 bases stayed unmatched. Germline V gene data show CDR1 as SNHLY and CDR2 as FYNNEI. The CDR3 spans 15 residues. The CDR3: CASRLAGARGNIQYF. As DNA, the CDR3 is TGTGCCAGCAGACTAGCGGGAGCCCGGGGAAACATTCAGTACTTC.

CDR3 in DNA: TGTGCCAGCAGCCCGAGGGGACCTGAAGAGACCCAGTACTTC. It yields the protein CASSPRGPEETQYF. This chain connects TRBV3-1 to TRBJ2-5, with D possibly being TRBD1 or TRBD2 (5 bases each). Trimming took off 4 bases at V and 3 bases at J, with 12 bases between the two ends. Germline V gene data show CDR1 as LGHDT and CDR2 as YNNKEL (reference sequence). The CDR3 covers 14 residues.

The table lists this clonotype with a few counts. This chain joins TRBV28 and TRBJ2-5; D is possibly TRBD1 or TRBD2 (6 bases each). The V gene's germline CDR1 is MDHEN and CDR2 SYDVKM. Trimming left V 8 bases short and J 5 bases short, with 30 bases between. The CDR3 totals 18 residues. The CDR3 loop is CASHGRPGTRGLGETQYF. CDR3 sequence (DNA): TGTGCCAGCCACGGTCGGCCGGGAACACGGGGGCTGGGGGAGACCCAGTACTTC. Filled out from reference TRBV28 and TRBJ2-5, the complete variable domain reads DVKVTQSSRYLVKRTGEKVFLECVQDMDHENMFWYRQDPGLGLRLIYFSYDVKMKEKGDIPEGYSVSREKKERFSLILESASTNQTSMYLCASHGRPGTRGLGETQYFGPGTRLLVL.

This clonotype was seen a few times. CDR3 amino acids: CASRRDGNQPQHF. DNA of the CDR3: TGTGCCAGCAGGAGGGATGGGAATCAGCCCCAGCATTTT. V is TRBV6-1 and J is TRBJ1-5; unclear D gene. CDR3 length: 13 amino acids. The V end lost 6 bases, the J end lost 4 bases, and 10 bases lay between the germline ends. The germline V gene encodes CDR1 MNHNS and CDR2 SASEGT.

This clonotype was seen repeatedly, ten times or more. The chain recombines TRBV7-2 with TRBJ1-6; D might be TRBD1 (6 bases). CDR1 is SGHTA, CDR2 FQGNSA, per germline. The V gene lost 5 bases and the J gene lost 9 bases, with 14 bases spanning the gap. This CDR3 contains 14 residues. CDR3 protein: CASSLQGIGSPLHF. The CDR3, as DNA: TGTGCCAGCAGCCTACAGGGCATTGGTTCACCCCTCCACTTT.